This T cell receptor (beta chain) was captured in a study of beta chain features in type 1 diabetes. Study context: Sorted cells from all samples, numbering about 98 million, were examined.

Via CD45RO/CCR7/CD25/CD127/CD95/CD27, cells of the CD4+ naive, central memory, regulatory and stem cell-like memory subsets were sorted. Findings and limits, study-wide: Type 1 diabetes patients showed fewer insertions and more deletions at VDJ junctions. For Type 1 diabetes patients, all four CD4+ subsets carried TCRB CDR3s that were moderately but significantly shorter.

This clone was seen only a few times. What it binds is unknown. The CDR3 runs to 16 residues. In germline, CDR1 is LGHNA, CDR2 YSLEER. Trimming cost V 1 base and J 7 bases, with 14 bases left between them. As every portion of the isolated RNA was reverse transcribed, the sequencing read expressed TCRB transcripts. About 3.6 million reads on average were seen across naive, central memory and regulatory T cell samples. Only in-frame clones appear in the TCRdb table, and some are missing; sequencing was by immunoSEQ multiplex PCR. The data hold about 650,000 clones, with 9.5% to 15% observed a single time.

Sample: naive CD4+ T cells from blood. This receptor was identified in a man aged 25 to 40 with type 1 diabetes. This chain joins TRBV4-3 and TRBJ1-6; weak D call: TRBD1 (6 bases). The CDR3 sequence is CASSQGRGAENSPLHF. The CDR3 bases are TGCGCCAGCAGCCAAGGGAGGGGGGCAGAAAATTCACCCCTCCACTTT.